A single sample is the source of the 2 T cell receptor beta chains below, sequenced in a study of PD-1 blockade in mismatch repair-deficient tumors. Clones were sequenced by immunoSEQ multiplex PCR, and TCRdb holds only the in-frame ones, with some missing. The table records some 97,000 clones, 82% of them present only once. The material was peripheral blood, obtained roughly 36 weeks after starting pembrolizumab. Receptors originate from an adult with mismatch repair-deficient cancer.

CDR3 coding DNA: TGTGCCAGCAGCGGTGTTCGGGGAACAAGGAACGAGCAGTACTTC. Residues: CASSGVRGTRNEQYF. The chain is built from TRBV21-1 and TRBJ2-7; the listed D gene, TRBD2, was not tested against the DNA. TRBV21-1 is deemed a pseudogene. The CDR3 is 15 amino acids.

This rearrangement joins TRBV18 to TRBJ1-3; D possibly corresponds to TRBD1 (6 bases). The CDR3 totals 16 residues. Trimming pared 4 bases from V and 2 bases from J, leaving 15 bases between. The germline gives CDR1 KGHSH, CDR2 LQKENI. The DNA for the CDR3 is TGTGCCAGCTCACGTCCACCAGGGGACACTGGAAACACCATATATTTT. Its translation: CASSRPPGDTGNTIYF.